This T cell receptor (beta chain) was retrieved from a study of shared clonotypes between healthy human individuals. In the study overall: Per donor, CD8 memory used one plate, CD8 naive used two, CD4 memory used three and CD4 naive used three. Study-level results: Owing to a small donor count, the genetic and exposure-history diversity represented was limited. Unshared clonotypes carried lower generation probabilities than those common to all four donors.

A note on this clone: Its antigen is currently unknown.

After removal of 4 bases from V and 6 bases from J, the junction contained 6 bases not matched to a gene. The germline CDR1 and CDR2 sequences are LGHNA and YSLEER. This CDR3 is built from 13 residues. Negatively enriched CD4+ T cells were divided by CD45RA into naive and memory. Data came from immunoSEQ multiplex PCR; TCRdb stores just in-frame clones and leaves some out. The table includes over 2 million clones, approximately 90% detected once. This receptor was obtained from a man aged 18-30 years in good health. Some clones in this sample may be carry-over from other donors' samples. The sequencing sample was made of naive CD4+ T cells from PBMCs. Indicated subset: CD45RA+ positively selected. The chain recombines TRBV4-3 with TRBJ2-7, with TRBD1 matching over 7 bases. CDR3 sequence reads: CASSPATGTEQYF. CDR3 DNA sequence: TGCGCCAGCAGCCCTGCGACAGGGACCGAGCAGTACTTC.